Here is one T cell receptor (beta chain) with its context. A few counts support this clone. Its antigen is not yet known. Nothing much larger sits one base from this clone, and base qualities are not available. Library preparation used the immunoSEQ multiplex PCR assay. For the multiplex PCR, a mixture combining 60 forward primers for TCR Vbeta segments and 13 reverse primers for TCR Jbeta segments was used. The CDR3 region of rearranged TCR beta genes was amplified from genomic DNA with a multiplex PCR assay. Amplified TCR beta libraries were sequenced as 87-base-pair reads on the Illumina HiSeq System. As for the authors' bioinformatics: Across the 500 to 700 repertoires, a later analysis counted 80 million or so unique TCR beta chains, approximately 12 million of which were shared by at least two donors. A nearest-neighbor algorithm error-corrected the raw reads and collapsed the reads into unique sequences, merging closely related sequences to remove PCR and sequencing errors. CDR3 sequences were aligned to IMGT reference sequences to assign V, D and J gene segments. For a sequence to be retained, at least a six-nucleotide match to both a V gene segment and a J gene segment was required. Rearrangements were classified as productive when the CDR3 lacked stop codons and remained in frame with V and J, and all other rearrangements were classified as non-productive. Following IMGT convention, CDR3 was defined as the stretch from the second conserved V-encoded cysteine up to the conserved J-encoded phenylalanine. The earlier analysis of 500 to 650 of the donors excluded any sequence lacking an unambiguous match to a single V gene segment. An earlier analysis of 587 of the donors called V segments functional above 56.7% productive rearrangements and segregating when the between-donor standard deviation exceeded 5%. A statistical classification framework was built to diagnose cytomegalovirus status from the catalog of TCR beta chain sequences. In a later analysis, V and J genes were assigned by comparing TCR nucleotide sequences against IMGT/GENE-DB human TR gene sequences. In a later analysis, CDR3 sequences and most-parsimonious VDJ recombination scenarios were assigned using the TCRdist pipeline. A later analysis defined each TCR beta chain by its CDR3 amino acid sequence plus V-gene family, and excluded reads lacking a unique V-gene family. To address suspected cross-contamination and a sequencing artifact, a later analysis removed roughly 640 highly shared, low-generation-probability nucleotide sequences. For each public chain, a later analysis derived a clonal expansion index from normalized ranks of inferred template counts within each repertoire. Generation probabilities in a later analysis came from a VDJ recombination model fitted to out-of-frame rearrangements, and those results were checked against IGoR. Hypergeometric tests were used in a later analysis to score TCR-TCR, TCR-HLA and TCR-CMV co-occurrence, with a repertoire-size bias correction applied to the TCR pairs. False discovery rates were estimated in a later analysis by permuting HLA or CMV assignments 20 times. In a later analysis, co-occurring TCRs were grouped using DBSCAN, with TCRdist sequence similarity added in when clustering inside HLA-allele-positive subsets. Repertoires with fewer than 30,000 or more than 120,000 public chains were left out of co-occurrence clustering, as were a handful of repertoires with anomalous nucleotide sharing. TCRdb provides this immuneACCESS table in a form limited to in-frame rearrangements. Some clones are lacking; in checked studies, under half of them reflect an unresolved V gene, and why the rest are absent is not known. The DNA was the basis for D and trimming; V, J and clone size are from that table. The sample records more than 75,000 clones, 70% to 80% of which are singletons. About 15% of the sample is held by the ten biggest clonotypes.

From a lookup of the germline V gene (reference sequence), CDR1 and CDR2 are SEHNR and FQNEAQ. The CDR3 starts with the cysteine, ends with the phenylalanine, and has 15 residues. Only the CDR3 region is kept as DNA, spanning 45 bases read in frame from base 1. The cohort was made up of hundreds of healthy bone marrow donors. All cohort members were sampled while nominally healthy, although unrecorded immune exposures were likely present. The donor tested CMV seropositive and was one of the 289 seropositive cohort members. A peripheral blood sample was provided by each donor, and peripheral blood mononuclear cells were used for TCR beta sequencing. The Qiagen DNeasy Blood Extraction Kit was used to extract genomic DNA from the blood cell samples. This entry is derived from a study of cytomegalovirus exposure and HLA in healthy donors (TCRdb year 2017). About the study as a whole: An earlier analysis of roughly 610 of the donors reported 276 Gb of sequence data and some 110 million unique TCR beta sequences obtained from about 179 million T cells. The study used immunosequencing to profile the T cell repertoires of under 700 subjects and linked those repertoires to cytomegalovirus serostatus. To decide whether each TCR beta V gene segment behaved as functional or pseudogenic, an earlier analysis of nearly 600 of the donors relied on high-throughput TCR beta sequencing. All discovery cohort repertoires had been generated using a single sequencing platform. Besides the first cohort of approximately 670 subjects, a separate validation cohort made up of roughly 130 different subjects was used. Among roughly 400 genotyped donors of the cohort, an average of around 240,000 unique TCR beta nucleotide sequences were sequenced per donor, approximately 20% of them non-productive. A later analysis re-analyzed previously published TCR beta repertoires from approximately 670 donors and added high-resolution HLA genotyping to study TCR occurrence patterns. A few DR-DQ haplotypes were treated as single units for association and clustering because of strong linkage in the cohort. In a later genetic analysis, genome-wide SNP genotypes for about 65% of the roughly 700 donors were used, and that subset was treated as a discovery cohort. Of the 398 genotyped donors, over 80% were placed in the genetic ancestry cluster associated with self-reported Caucasian donors. Both class I and class II loci were covered by HLA typing, at four-digit resolution. The study was designed to test whether signatures of past pathogen exposure could be identified by cataloging public T cell receptors. The number of donors typed differed by locus, with roughly 629-640 for A, B, C, DRB1 and DQB1, more than 500 for DQA1, 606 for DPA1, and some 450 for DPB1. Approximately 300 gigabases of sequencing data and roughly 81 million unique TCR sequences made up an early release that covered roughly 670 HLA-typed donors. Donor age, sex, ethnicity and CMV serostatus were compiled alongside the repertoire data. To predict cytomegalovirus infection status, the study brought together high-throughput TCR immunosequencing, statistical association of individual TCRs with disease status, and machine learning. In the later analysis, no new phenotypic data were used to find candidate immune exposures; instead, reliance was placed on TCR beta sequences and their occurrence across donors.

What the work shows at the level of the full study, not this receptor alone: In a later analysis, TCR association rates were found to vary across HLA loci, with the most associated TCRs seen for DRB1 alleles and the fewest for HLA-C alleles. The presence/absence analyses assumed that sequencing depth was roughly uniform across donors, and that assumption may not be true. The study listed 150 to 200 TCR beta chains as associated with cytomegalovirus. In an earlier analysis of approximately 600 of the donors, most TCR beta V segments were observed in productive rearrangements about 90% or about 30% of the time, broadly matching IMGT annotations. The sequencing pipeline was judged likely to have produced a cluster of highly shared sequence variants as a technical artifact. Linkage disequilibrium might explain the correlated functional status among segregating V segments, but an unknown experimental factor could not be excluded. When HLA alleles, especially DR and DQ, strongly co-occurred, TCR associations were difficult to assign to individual alleles. The 87-base-pair reads could not distinguish some IMGT-functional V segments, including TRBV6-2 and TRBV6-3, so those segments were excluded. Most TCR sequences were seen in very few donors, while some public TCRs were found in many individuals. Compared with the roughly 710-donor mean, donors in an Asian-associated ancestry cluster had fewer N-insertions in productive TCRs, according to a later genetic analysis. According to the authors, the approach could potentially be generalized to other disease states and immunological phenotypes. In a later analysis, several top co-occurrence clusters were reported to appear linked to parvovirus B19, influenza, CMV and Epstein-Barr virus. The only immune exposure information available for the cohort was CMV serostatus. A later analysis associated 15,000 to 20,000 TCR beta sequences with specific HLA alleles at a false discovery rate of 0.05. In a later analysis, most CMV-associated TCR beta chains were found to appear HLA-restricted, with HLA associations seemingly driven largely by CMV exposure. Only TCR beta chains were sequenced in this cohort, and the absence of alpha or paired-chain data limited detectable features. A further reported finding was that TCR beta sequences accurately predicted the HLA-A and HLA-B alleles for most subjects in the first cohort. In a later analysis, HLA-associated TCR beta chains showed more clonal expansion and lower generation probabilities than non-associated chains that were equally common. In both the original and validation cohorts, the classifier was reported to diagnose cytomegalovirus status with high specificity and sensitivity. A later genetic analysis associated a missense DCLRE1C variant with V-gene and J-gene trimming of TCR beta chains, and an independent cohort replicated the association. The earlier analysis of about 600 of the donors excluded 15 to 20 rarely observed V segments, including chromosome 9 orphons, because counts were too low. Because HLA typing was missing for some donors at each locus, association tests included only the typed subset. In vitro tests confirmed that three of the cytomegalovirus-associated TCR beta chains recognize cytomegalovirus antigens.

The V and J genes are TRBV7-9 and TRBJ2-1; TRBD1 is a possible D gene, resting on 5 matching bases. The clonotype comes from a woman aged 35 to 49 in good health and CMV-seropositive. The sample taken for sequencing was PBMCs. DNA sequence: TGTGCAGCCCCTTTTGGGGCGGCCCGCTTCAATGAGCAGTTCTTC. It is translated as CAAPFGAARFNEQFF.